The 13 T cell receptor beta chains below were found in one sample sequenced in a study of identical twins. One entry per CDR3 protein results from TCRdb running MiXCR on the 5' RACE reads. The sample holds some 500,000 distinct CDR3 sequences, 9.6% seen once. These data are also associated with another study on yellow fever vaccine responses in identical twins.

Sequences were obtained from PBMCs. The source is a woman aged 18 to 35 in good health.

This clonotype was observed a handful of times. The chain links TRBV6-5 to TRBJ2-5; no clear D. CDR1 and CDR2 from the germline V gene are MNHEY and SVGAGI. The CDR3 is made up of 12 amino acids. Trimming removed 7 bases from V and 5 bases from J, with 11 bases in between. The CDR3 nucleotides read TGTGCCAGCACTTCGACGTGGGAGACCCAGTACTTC. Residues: CASTSTWETQYF.

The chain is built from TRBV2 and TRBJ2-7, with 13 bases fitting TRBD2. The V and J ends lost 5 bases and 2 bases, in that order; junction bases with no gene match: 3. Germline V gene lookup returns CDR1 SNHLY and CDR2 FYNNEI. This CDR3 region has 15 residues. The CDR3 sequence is CASSSTSGGAYEQYF. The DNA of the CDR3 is TGTGCCAGCAGTTCTACTAGCGGGGGGGCCTACGAGCAGTACTTC.

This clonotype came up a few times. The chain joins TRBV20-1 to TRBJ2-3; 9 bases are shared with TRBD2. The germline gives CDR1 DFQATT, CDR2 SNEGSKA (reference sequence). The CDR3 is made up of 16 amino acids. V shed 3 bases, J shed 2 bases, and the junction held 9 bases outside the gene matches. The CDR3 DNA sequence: TGCAGTGCTAGTAAGACGGGACTAGCCTACACAGATACGCAGTATTTT. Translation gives CSASKTGLAYTDTQYF.

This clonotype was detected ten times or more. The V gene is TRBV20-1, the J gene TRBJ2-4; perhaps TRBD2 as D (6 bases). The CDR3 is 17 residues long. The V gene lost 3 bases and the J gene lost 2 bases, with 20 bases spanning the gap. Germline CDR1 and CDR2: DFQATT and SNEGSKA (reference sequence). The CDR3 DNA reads TGCAGTGCTAGCGGTGATAACTTGGGGGGAACCAAAAACATTCAGTACTTC. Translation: CSASGDNLGGTKNIQYF.

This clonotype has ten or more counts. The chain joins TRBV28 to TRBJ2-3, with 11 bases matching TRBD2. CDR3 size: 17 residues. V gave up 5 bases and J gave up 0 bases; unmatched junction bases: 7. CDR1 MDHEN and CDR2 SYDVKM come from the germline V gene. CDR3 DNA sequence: TGTGCCAGCAGTCCCTGGGGACTAGCGGCTAGCACAGATACGCAGTATTTT. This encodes CASSPWGLAASTDTQYF.

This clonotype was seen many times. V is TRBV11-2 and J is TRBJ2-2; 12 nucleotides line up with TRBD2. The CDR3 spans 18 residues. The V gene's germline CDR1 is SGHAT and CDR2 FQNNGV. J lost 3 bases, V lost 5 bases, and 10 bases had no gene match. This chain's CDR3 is CASSPGLASGRDTGELFF. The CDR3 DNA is TGTGCCAGCAGCCCAGGACTCGCTAGCGGGAGGGACACCGGGGAGCTGTTTTTT.

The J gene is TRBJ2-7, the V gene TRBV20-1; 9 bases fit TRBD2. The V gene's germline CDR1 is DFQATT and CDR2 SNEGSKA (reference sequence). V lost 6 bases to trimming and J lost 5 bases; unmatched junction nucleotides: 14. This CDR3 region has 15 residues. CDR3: CSAPVGAGGPNEQYF. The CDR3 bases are TGCAGTGCCCCAGTCGGGGCGGGAGGGCCCAACGAGCAGTACTTC.

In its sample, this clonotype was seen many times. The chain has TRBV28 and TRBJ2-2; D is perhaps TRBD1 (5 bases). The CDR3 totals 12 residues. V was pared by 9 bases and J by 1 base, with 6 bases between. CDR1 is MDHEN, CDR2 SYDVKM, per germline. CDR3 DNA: TGTGCCAGTGACAGGAACACCGGGGAGCTGTTTTTT. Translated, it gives CASDRNTGELFF.

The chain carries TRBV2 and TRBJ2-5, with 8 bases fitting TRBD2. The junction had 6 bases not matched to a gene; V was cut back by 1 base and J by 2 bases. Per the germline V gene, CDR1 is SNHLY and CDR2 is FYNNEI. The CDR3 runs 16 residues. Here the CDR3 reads CASSEELAGRQETQYF. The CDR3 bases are TGTGCCAGCAGTGAAGAGTTAGCGGGAAGACAAGAGACCCAGTACTTC.

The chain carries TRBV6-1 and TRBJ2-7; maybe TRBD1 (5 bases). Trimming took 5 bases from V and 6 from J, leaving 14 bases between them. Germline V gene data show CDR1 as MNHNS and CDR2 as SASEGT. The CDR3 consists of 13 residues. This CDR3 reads CASSRPGSLEQYF. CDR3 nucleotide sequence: TGTGCCAGCAGTCGTCCAGGGTCCCTCGAGCAGTACTTC.

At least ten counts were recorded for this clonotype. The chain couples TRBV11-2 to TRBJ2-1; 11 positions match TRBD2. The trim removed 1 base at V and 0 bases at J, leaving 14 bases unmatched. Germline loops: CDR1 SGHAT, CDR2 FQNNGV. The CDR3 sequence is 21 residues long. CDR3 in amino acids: CASSLVWGGLAGGDSYNEQFF. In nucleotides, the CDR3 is TGTGCCAGCAGCTTAGTCTGGGGTGGGCTAGCGGGGGGCGACTCCTACAATGAGCAGTTCTTC.

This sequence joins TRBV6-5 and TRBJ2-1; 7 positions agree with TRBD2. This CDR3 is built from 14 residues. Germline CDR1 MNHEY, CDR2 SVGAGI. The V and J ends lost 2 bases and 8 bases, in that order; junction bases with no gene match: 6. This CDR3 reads CASSYGTMYYEQFF. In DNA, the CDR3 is TGTGCCAGCAGTTACGGGACTATGTACTATGAGCAGTTCTTC.

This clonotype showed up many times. The CDR3 DNA sequence: TGTGCCAGCAGCCAAGAGGGACTAGCGGCCTACAATGAGCAGTTCTTC. Its protein product is CASSQEGLAAYNEQFF. V gene TRBV14 combines with J gene TRBJ2-1, with TRBD2 identical over 11 bases. Germline V gene data show CDR1 as SGHDN and CDR2 as FVKESK. This CDR3 is 16 amino acids long. J lost 2 bases, V lost 0 bases, and 0 bases had no gene match. Variable domain in full (rest from reference TRBV14 and TRBJ2-1): EAGVTQFPSHSVIEKGQTVTLRCDPISGHDNLYWYRRVMGKEIKFLLHFVKESKQDESGMPNNRFLAERTGGTYSTLKVQPAELEDSGVYFCASSQEGLAAYNEQFFGPGTRLTVL.